What follows is one T cell receptor beta chain and its context. Looked up from germline, CDR1 is SEHNR and CDR2 is FQNEAQ (reference sequence). V lost 3 bases and J 0 bases, leaving 11 bases between the germline ends. The CDR3 has 15 amino acids. The sample originates from a study of blood T cell repertoires in COVID-19. Study-level background: Specimens from acute and convalescent COVID-19 originated in the United States, Italy and Spain. The analysed material was cDNA or gDNA that came from T cells, B-cell-depleted T cells, or PBMCs.

Original data processing: Estimation of nucleated cell counts relied on the amplification of reference gene primers. Data came from immunoSEQ multiplex PCR; TCRdb stores just in-frame clones and leaves some out. V, J and clone size reflect that table, while D and trimming were determined from the DNA. The sample has tens of thousands of clones; around nine tenths are singletons. V is TRBV7-9 and J is TRBJ1-1; maybe TRBD1 (6 bases). Sequenced: peripheral blood. This clonotype was sampled from a human donor in a cohort sampled during active COVID-19. The CDR3 DNA reads TGTGCCAGCAGCTTTAACACAGGGATGAACACTGAAGCTTTCTTT. Its translation is CASSFNTGMNTEAFF. The complete variable domain, with remaining parts taken from reference TRBV7-9 and TRBJ1-1, reads DTGVSQNPRHKITKRGQNVTFRCDPISEHNRLYWYRQTLGQGPEFLTYFQNEAQLEKSRLLSDRFSAERPKGSFSTLEIQRTEQGDSAMYLCASSFNTGMNTEAFFGQGTRLTVV.